This TCR beta chain was identified during a study of cytomegalovirus exposure and HLA in healthy donors. Note on this clone: Its antigen is undetermined.

General study points: Later on, an analysis tied 15,000 to 20,000 TCR beta sequences to HLA alleles at 0.05 false discovery rate. Most TCR beta V segments were productive about 90% or about 30% of the time in an earlier analysis. Among the CMV-associated chains, a few were confirmed in vitro as specific for CMV antigens. By a later analysis, the bulk of CMV-associated TCR beta chains appeared HLA-restricted.

Amplification used 60 Vbeta primers and 13 Jbeta primers. Assay: immunoSEQ multiplex PCR; the TCRdb copy retains only in-frame clones and omits some. The data contain about 82,000 clones, 70% to 75% of them singletons. This CDR3 contains 17 residues. Trimming removed 0 bases from V and 3 bases from J, with 15 bases in between. From germline, CDR1 is MGHRA and CDR2 YSYEKL. The chain has TRBV4-1 and TRBJ1-5; D may be TRBD1 (5 bases). Material for sequencing was PBMCs. This TCR came from a woman in her 50s in good health and CMV-seropositive. The CDR3 sequence is CASSQETGGFNNQPQHF. As DNA, the CDR3 is TGCGCCAGCAGCCAAGAAACAGGTGGATTCAACAATCAGCCCCAGCATTTT.